The next 7 T cell receptor beta chains were all read from a single sample in a study of blood T cell dynamics during melanoma immunotherapy. Documented time point: week 3, after first cycle of checkpoint inhibitor. TCRdb's copy holds only in-frame clones and misses some; the assay was immunoSEQ multiplex PCR. Of roughly 780 clones detected, around two thirds appear once; the ten largest clones hold less than 35%. This specimen was central memory CD8+ T cells from blood, taken from a patient treated with checkpoint blockade. The receptor set was obtained from a human donor with melanoma.

This chain uses TRBV29-1 with TRBJ2-2; D may be TRBD2 (5 bases). The V gene's germline CDR1 is SQVTM and CDR2 ANQGSEA. The CDR3 contains 15 residues. V was cut by 6 bases and J by 1 base, with 15 bases left in between. CDR3 sequence: CSVCLDSENTGELFF. Written as DNA, the CDR3 is TGCAGCGTGTGTCTCGATAGCGAGAACACCGGGGAGCTGTTTTTT.

The table lists this clone with a few counts. This chain uses TRBV4-3 with TRBJ2-3; D ambiguous. Germline-derived CDR1 and CDR2 are LGHNA and YSLEER. The V end lost 0 bases, the J end lost 0 bases, and 13 bases lay between the germline ends. CDR3 length: 17 amino acids. CDR3 sequence: CASSQDSAISSTDTQYF. The CDR3 DNA is TGCGCCAGCAGCCAAGATTCGGCCATTTCTAGCACAGATACGCAGTATTTT.

The chain has TRBV10-3 and TRBJ1-5; 10 bases fit TRBD1. The CDR3 is made up of 15 amino acids. Per the germline V gene, CDR1 is ENHRY and CDR2 is SYGVKD. V gave up 0 bases and J gave up 4 bases; unmatched junction bases: 0. CDR3 in amino acids: CAISESGQGNQPQHF. The CDR3 DNA reads as TGTGCCATCAGTGAGTCGGGACAGGGGAATCAGCCCCAGCATTTT.

This clone was detected a few times. The gene calls are TRBV4-2 and TRBJ2-3, with D uncertain. The length of the CDR3 is 14 residues. Trimming left V 3 bases short and J 6 bases short, with 13 bases between. The germline V gene has CDR1 LGHNA and CDR2 YNFKEQ. The CDR3 here is CASSQMIHGDTQYF. CDR3 bases: TGTGCCAGCAGCCAGATGATTCACGGGGATACGCAGTATTTT.

V gene TRBV29-1 combines with J gene TRBJ2-2; a possible D gene is TRBD2 (5 bases). This CDR3 has 14 amino acids. V was clipped by 5 bases and J by 6 bases, with 16 bases between them. Germline values: CDR1 SQVTM, CDR2 ANQGSEA. CDR3 nucleotides: TGCAGCGTTTTCTCCGGGGAGAAGGCCGGGGAGCTGTTTTTT. As protein: CSVFSGEKAGELFF.

V and J are TRBV9 and TRBJ2-3, with D perhaps matching TRBD2 (5 bases). Trimming took 4 bases from V and 6 from J, leaving 18 bases between them. This CDR3 has 15 residues. Germline V gene sequence: CDR1 SGDLS, CDR2 YYNGEE. The CDR3 region has the DNA TGTGCCAGCAGCTCCCGGGGTCGATTGGTGGATACGCAGTATTTT. Translating gives CASSSRGRLVDTQYF.

V gene TRBV6-4 combines with J gene TRBJ2-7; D perhaps matches TRBD1 (5 bases). The CDR3 consists of 14 residues. Germline V gene lookup returns CDR1 MRHNA and CDR2 SNTAGT. V lost 3 bases and J lost 2, with 11 bases in between. The CDR3 DNA follows: TGTGCCAGCAGTGAATCAGGGCAAGCCTACGAGCAGTACTTC. Its translation is CASSESGQAYEQYF.